One sample yielded the 18 T cell receptor beta chains listed below, sequenced in a study of Graves' ophthalmopathy and Graves' hyperthyroidism. Amplification of TCR beta CDR3 regions used RNA transcripts. The first-round RT-PCR employed HTBI primers together with the Qiagen OneStep RT-PCR kit. A multiplex PCR was then performed as the second round. TCRdb itself ran the multiplex PCR reads through MiXCR, one entry per CDR3 protein. The data hold 500,000 to 700,000 distinct CDR3 sequences, with about 20% observed a single time. Specimen: peripheral blood. The source is a woman between 18 and 29 years old with stable Graves' hyperthyroidism. Some clones in this sample may be carry-over from other donors' samples.

This clonotype was seen many times. V usage is TRBV6-4 and J usage is TRBJ2-5, with 7 bases identical to TRBD2. V shed 3 bases and J 8 bases; nucleotides not matched to a gene: 3. The CDR3 runs to 12 residues. Germline assignment: CDR1 MRHNA and CDR2 SNTAGT. CDR3 protein: CASSEGLRTQYF. In DNA, the CDR3 is TGTGCCAGCAGTGAGGGACTACGCACCCAGTACTTC.

The rearrangement links TRBV6-2 or TRBV6-3 to TRBJ2-5; D is unresolved. The germline CDR1 and CDR2 sequences are MNHEY and SVGEGT. This CDR3 is 12 amino acids long. Between the trimmed V and J ends, which lost 5 bases and 4 bases, there was a span of 8 bases. The CDR3 DNA follows: TGTGCCAGCAGTCCCCCGGCAGAGACCCAGTACTTC. Protein sequence: CASSPPAETQYF.

This clonotype was picked up many times. A single base separates this from a much larger clone, so it may be a read error. The chain is built from TRBV28 and TRBJ1-2; D remains ambiguous. CDR3 length: 13 amino acids. Germline lookup yields CDR1 MDHEN and CDR2 SYDVKM. In DNA, the CDR3 is TGTGCCACTGAAGACTCAAAAAACTATGGCCACACCTTC. This translates into CATEDSKNYGHTF.

This clonotype came up a few times. The rearrangement uses TRBV29-1 and TRBJ1-1; D gene ambiguous. The germline V gene has CDR1 SQVTM and CDR2 ANQGSEA. The CDR3 extends over 13 amino acids. V was clipped by 4 bases and J by 3 bases, with 12 bases between them. The CDR3 is CSVVVSRDTEAFF. CDR3 sequence (DNA): TGCAGCGTTGTGGTCAGCCGGGACACTGAAGCTTTCTTT.

The table lists this clonotype with a few counts. CDR3 in DNA: TGTGCCAGCAGTCAAGGGACAGGAGGGAATTCACCCCTCCACTTT. Protein sequence: CASSQGTGGNSPLHF. The chain recombines TRBV27 with TRBJ1-6; TRBD1 agrees at 8 bases. The V gene end was trimmed by 5 bases and the J gene end by 7 bases; junction bases not matched to a gene: 7. Germline V gives CDR1 MNHEY, CDR2 SMNVEV (reference sequence). This CDR3 is built from 15 residues.

Ten or more counts support this clonotype. The chain links TRBV28 to TRBJ2-7; 10 bases are shared with TRBD1. The germline gives CDR1 MDHEN, CDR2 SYDVKM. This CDR3 contains 14 residues. The J segment lost 5 bases and the V segment lost 6 bases, leaving 7 bases of the junction unmatched. In DNA form, the CDR3 reads TGTGCCAGCAGAAGTCCGGGACAGGGGAACGAGCAGTACTTC. The encoded protein is CASRSPGQGNEQYF.

There are many counts of this clonotype. This rearrangement joins TRBV5-1 to TRBJ2-7; a weak D match, TRBD1 (6 bases). Germline-derived CDR1 and CDR2 are SGHRS and YFSETQ. CDR3 length: 18 amino acids. The V end was cut by 4 bases, the J end by 2 bases, with 25 bases between. The chain's CDR3 is CASSPLPPQQGNTYEQYF. The DNA for the CDR3 is TGCGCCAGCAGCCCCCTTCCCCCCCAACAGGGAAATACCTACGAGCAGTACTTC.

This clonotype has a count of ten or more. The chain uses TRBV29-1 and TRBJ2-7, with D hard to call. Deletions cut 7 bases from V and 3 bases from J, with 7 bases between. Germline V gene lookup returns CDR1 SQVTM and CDR2 ANQGSEA. The CDR3 is 10 residues long. The CDR3 sequence is CSASIYEQYF. CDR3 nucleotides: TGCAGCGCCTCAATCTACGAGCAGTACTTC.

This clonotype was recorded a few times. CDR3 amino acids: CATSGTGSTEAFF. CDR3 nucleotides: TGTGCCACCTCCGGGACAGGTAGTACTGAAGCTTTCTTT. This chain uses TRBV10-3 with TRBJ1-1, with 8 positions matching TRBD1. CDR1 is ENHRY and CDR2 is SYGVKD in the germline V gene. J gave up 5 bases and V 10 bases, and 9 bases lay outside the gene matches. CDR3 length equals 13 residues.

At least ten counts were recorded for this clonotype. The rearrangement links TRBV11-1 to TRBJ2-5, with D possibly matching TRBD2 (6 bases). CDR3 length equals 12 residues. Germline lookup yields CDR1 SGHAT and CDR2 FQDESV (reference sequence). V was clipped by 8 bases and J by 3 bases, with 10 bases between them. CDR3 region: CASGGREETQYF. CDR3 DNA sequence: TGTGCCAGCGGAGGGCGAGAAGAGACCCAGTACTTC.

This clonotype was recorded at least ten times. The CDR3 DNA reads as TGCAGCTACACCCGTCCCAGGGGCACTGAAGCTTTCTTT. Translating it yields CSYTRPRGTEAFF. The chain uses TRBV29-1 and TRBJ1-1; perhaps TRBD1 as D (6 bases). Germline values: CDR1 SQVTM, CDR2 ANQGSEA. The CDR3 is 13 residues long. The ends were cut back, 8 bases at V and 4 bases at J, with 17 bases in the middle.

This clonotype occurred many times. This chain connects TRBV6-1 to TRBJ1-5; TRBD1 agrees at 7 bases. The CDR3 is 13 amino acids. Germline CDR1 and CDR2: MNHNS and SASEGT. The J segment lost 6 bases and the V segment lost 4 bases, leaving 3 bases of the junction unmatched. The CDR3 DNA follows: TGTGCCAGCAGTGGACAGGGTATTCAGCCCCAGCATTTT. Its translation is CASSGQGIQPQHF.

Comment on this clonotype: Being one base from a much bigger clone, this may be a read error. Because the CDR3 is missing its conserved closing phenylalanine or tryptophan, this is likely a read error. The chain carries TRBV6-1 and TRBJ1-2, with TRBD1 as a possible D gene (5 bases). Germline assignment: CDR1 MNHNS and CDR2 SASEGT. This CDR3 is 16 amino acids long. The ends were cut back, 4 bases at V and 2 bases at J, with 17 bases in the middle. This CDR3 reads CASSARSLGGNYGYTY. Here the CDR3 DNA reads TGTGCCAGCAGTGCCCGATCCCTCGGGGGAAACTATGGCTACACCTAC.

This clonotype was detected only a few times. This sequence joins TRBV6-2 or TRBV6-3 and TRBJ1-1, with D unclear. Germline-derived CDR1 and CDR2 are MNHEY and SVGEGT. This CDR3 has 15 residues. The V and J ends lost 3 bases and 5 bases respectively, with 16 bases between them. The CDR3 spells CASSYLFPPETEAFF. Written as DNA, the CDR3 is TGTGCCAGCAGTTATCTTTTTCCCCCGGAGACTGAAGCTTTCTTT.

The table lists this clonotype with a few counts. This rearrangement joins TRBV20-1 to TRBJ2-5; 11 bases are a match to TRBD2. CDR3 length equals 17 residues. Germline V gene sequence: CDR1 DFQATT, CDR2 SNEGSKA (reference sequence). Trimming at V came to 1 base and at J to 1 base, leaving 8 bases not matched to a gene. The CDR3 spells CSARAPTSGVFQETQYF. DNA for the CDR3: TGCAGTGCTAGAGCCCCGACTAGCGGGGTATTCCAAGAGACCCAGTACTTC.

This clonotype has only one observation. The chain combines TRBV6-2 or TRBV6-3 with TRBJ2-2, with D maybe TRBD2 (5 bases). This CDR3 is built from 14 residues. Germline CDR1 is MNHEY and CDR2 is SVGEGT. The germline V and J ends were trimmed by 6 bases and 4 bases, with 12 bases remaining between them. The CDR3, as DNA: TGTGCCAGCAGAGCGCCGGGGTCCACCGGGGAGCTGTTTTTT. This encodes CASRAPGSTGELFF.

The table lists this clonotype with many counts. The chain employs TRBV5-1 and TRBJ1-6; TRBD1 matches at 8 bases. Germline values: CDR1 SGHRS, CDR2 YFSETQ. V lost 0 bases, J lost 10 bases, and 12 bases stayed unmatched. CDR3 length: 17 residues. The CDR3 sequence is CASSLAGGTGGSSPLHF. In DNA form, the CDR3 reads TGCGCCAGCAGCTTGGCTGGAGGTACAGGGGGATCCTCACCCCTCCACTTT.

This clonotype has a count of ten or more. The chain employs TRBV5-1 and TRBJ1-2; the match to TRBD1 covers 7 bases. CDR3 length: 17 amino acids. The germline V gene has CDR1 SGHRS and CDR2 YFSETQ. Unmatched junction bases numbered 18, after V lost 4 bases and J lost 6 bases. CDR3 loop: CASSPPTGLRERDGYTF. The CDR3 bases are TGCGCCAGCAGCCCCCCGACAGGGCTCAGGGAAAGGGATGGCTACACCTTC.